This T cell receptor (beta chain) was documented in a study of control samples from healthy donors and cancer patients. Sequencing used immunoSEQ multiplex PCR; TCRdb keeps in-frame clones, though not all of them. In the table there are 90,000 or so clones, 85% to 90% of which are singletons. The CDR3 length is 14 residues. V lost 6 bases, J lost 8 bases, and 8 bases stayed unmatched. Per germline, CDR1 MNHEY and CDR2 SVGAGI. The clonotype originates from a woman in her sixties in good health. The sample was blood. The rearrangement uses TRBV6-5 and TRBJ2-1, with TRBD2 matching over 9 bases. Here the CDR3 DNA reads TGTGCCAGCAGCCGAAGCGGGGGGTCCTATGAGCAGTTCTTC. The encoded protein is CASSRSGGSYEQFF.